Included here is one T cell receptor (beta chain) sequence, with context. Its target is not known. The CDR3 consists of 14 residues. The V end lost 3 bases, the J end lost 2 bases, and 10 bases lay between the germline ends. CDR1 and CDR2 from the germline V gene are SGHRS and YFSETQ. This record belongs to a study of cytomegalovirus exposure and HLA in healthy donors. Study-wide findings and caveats: Specific recognition of CMV antigens was confirmed in vitro for three chains (all CMV-associated).

Missing from this donor's record is the CMV serostatus. With 60 Vbeta and 13 Jbeta primers, the PCR was carried out. In the original processing: A follow-up analysis tallied 65 million to 80 million unique TCR beta chains, about 11 million shared. Using immunoSEQ multiplex PCR, the repertoire was profiled, and TCRdb retains in-frame clones only, with some absent. V and J calls and clone size come straight from that table; D and trimming were deduced from the DNA. The sample carries around 92,000 clones, over 60% recorded once. Specimen: PBMCs. The chain employs TRBV5-1 and TRBJ2-3, with D possibly matching TRBD1 (6 bases). This TCR derives from a human donor in good health. This chain's CDR3 is CASSWQGYTDTQYF. CDR3 sequence (DNA): TGCGCCAGCAGCTGGCAGGGGTACACAGATACGCAGTATTTT.